The next 7 T cell receptor beta chains were all read from a single sample in a study of cytomegalovirus exposure and HLA in healthy donors. Generated by immunoSEQ multiplex PCR, the TCRdb table keeps only in-frame clones and is missing some. The data show 200,000 or so clones, with 84% seen just once and over 5.5% held by the top ten. The sequenced material came from PBMCs. The receptors here all came from a man aged 18 to 35 in good health and CMV-seropositive.

This chain uses TRBV5-1 with TRBJ2-2; D is unresolved. Trimming left V 1 base short and J 5 bases short, with 6 bases between. The CDR3 covers 13 residues. Looked up from germline, CDR1 is SGHRS and CDR2 is YFSETQ. CDR3 sequence (DNA): TGCGCCAGCAGCTTGCAGTCAACCGGGGAGCTGTTTTTT. This codes for CASSLQSTGELFF.

V usage is TRBV28 and J usage is TRBJ2-1; 10 nucleotides agree with TRBD2. With 10 bases clipped from V and 14 bases from J, the junction kept 11 bases outside the gene matches. CDR1 MDHEN and CDR2 SYDVKM come from the germline V gene. The CDR3 has 12 residues. The CDR3 nucleotides read TGTGCCACCGACCCCGGGACTAGCGAAAAGTTCTTC. Amino acids: CATDPGTSEKFF.

In its sample, this clone was seen once. The chain employs TRBV28 and TRBJ2-1, with D tentatively TRBD1 (6 bases). The CDR3 is 12 residues long. Trimming removed 5 bases from V and 8 bases from J, with 10 bases in between. From germline, CDR1 is MDHEN and CDR2 SYDVKM. The CDR3 sequence is CASSRRGDEQFF. CDR3 bases: TGTGCCAGCAGTCGCAGGGGAGATGAGCAGTTCTTC.

The rearrangement uses TRBV9 and TRBJ2-3; D uncertain. CDR1 and CDR2 from the germline V gene are SGDLS and YYNGEE. The CDR3 has 15 residues. Trimming took off 1 base at V and 0 bases at J, with 9 bases between the two ends. The CDR3 DNA follows: TGTGCCAGCAGCGTACAGAGCGTTAGCACAGATACGCAGTATTTT. Protein: CASSVQSVSTDTQYF.

V is TRBV19 and J is TRBJ1-5; TRBD1 might be the D (6 bases). V was pared by 5 bases and J by 4 bases, with 18 bases between. This CDR3 has 16 amino acids. The germline V gene has CDR1 LNHDA and CDR2 SQIVND (reference sequence). CDR3: CASSPHQGIGNQPQHF. Written as DNA, the CDR3 is TGTGCCAGTAGTCCGCACCAGGGGATTGGAAATCAGCCCCAGCATTTT.

This clone was counted only a few times. The J gene is TRBJ1-5, the V gene TRBV18; a weak D match, TRBD1 (6 bases). The germline V gene has CDR1 KGHSH and CDR2 LQKENI. There are 15 residues in the CDR3. V was cut by 3 bases and J by 4 bases, with 13 bases left in between. CDR3 nucleotide sequence: TGTGCCAGCTCACCGTCCAGGGACACAAATCAGCCCCAGCATTTT. Translation: CASSPSRDTNQPQHF.

The chain combines TRBV15 with TRBJ1-3; TRBD1 matches 7 bases. CDR3 length: 15 amino acids. V lost 0 bases and J lost 2; bases outside the gene matches: 1. Germline values: CDR1 LNHNV, CDR2 YYDKDF (reference sequence). CDR3 bases: TGTGCCACCAGCAGAGAGACAGGGACTGGAAACACCATATATTTT. Its translation is CATSRETGTGNTIYF.